What follows are 4 T cell receptor beta chains derived from one specimen sequenced in a study of CD8 T cells in Susac syndrome. Reverse transcription of about 0.45 to 1 ug RNA was carried out with random hexamers. TCRdb reprocessed the immunoSEQ multiplex PCR reads with MiXCR, giving one entry per CDR3 protein. The sample records 120,000 or so distinct CDR3 sequences, just under 95% being singletons. Material for sequencing was CD8+ T cells from PBMCs. These receptors all come from a human donor with Susac syndrome.

V and J are TRBV10-2 and TRBJ2-7, with D maybe TRBD2 (6 bases). The length of the CDR3 is 12 residues. The V end lost 5 bases, the J end lost 4 bases, and 9 bases lay between the germline ends. CDR1 is WSHSY, CDR2 SAAADI, per germline. As DNA, the CDR3 is TGCGCCAGCAGTAGTAGCGGTTACGAGCAGTACTTC. Encoded protein: CASSSSGYEQYF.

The rearrangement joins TRBV7-2 to TRBJ2-7; the match to TRBD2 covers 7 bases. The CDR3 loop spans 15 amino acids. Per germline, CDR1 SGHTA and CDR2 FQGNSA. V lost 7 bases, J lost 0 bases, and 9 bases stayed unmatched. CDR3 amino acids: CASNLGRGNSYEQYF. The DNA of the CDR3 is TGTGCCAGCAACCTAGGGCGGGGGAACTCCTACGAGCAGTACTTC.

V and J are TRBV9 and TRBJ1-4; 9 bases match TRBD1. Germline V gene sequence: CDR1 SGDLS, CDR2 YYNGEE. This CDR3 spans 15 amino acids. The trim removed 5 bases at V and 5 bases at J, leaving 7 bases unmatched. The CDR3 region is CASSKQGAMNEKLFF. CDR3 nucleotides: TGTGCCAGCAGTAAACAGGGGGCGATGAATGAAAAACTGTTTTTT.

V usage is TRBV9 and J usage is TRBJ2-1; the D gene is possibly TRBD2 (6 bases). CDR3 size: 11 residues. The V and J ends lost 2 bases and 10 bases respectively, with 7 bases between them. The V gene's germline CDR1 is SGDLS and CDR2 YYNGEE. The CDR3 region is CASSVGREQFF. As DNA, the CDR3 is TGTGCCAGCAGCGTGGGGAGGGAGCAGTTCTTC.